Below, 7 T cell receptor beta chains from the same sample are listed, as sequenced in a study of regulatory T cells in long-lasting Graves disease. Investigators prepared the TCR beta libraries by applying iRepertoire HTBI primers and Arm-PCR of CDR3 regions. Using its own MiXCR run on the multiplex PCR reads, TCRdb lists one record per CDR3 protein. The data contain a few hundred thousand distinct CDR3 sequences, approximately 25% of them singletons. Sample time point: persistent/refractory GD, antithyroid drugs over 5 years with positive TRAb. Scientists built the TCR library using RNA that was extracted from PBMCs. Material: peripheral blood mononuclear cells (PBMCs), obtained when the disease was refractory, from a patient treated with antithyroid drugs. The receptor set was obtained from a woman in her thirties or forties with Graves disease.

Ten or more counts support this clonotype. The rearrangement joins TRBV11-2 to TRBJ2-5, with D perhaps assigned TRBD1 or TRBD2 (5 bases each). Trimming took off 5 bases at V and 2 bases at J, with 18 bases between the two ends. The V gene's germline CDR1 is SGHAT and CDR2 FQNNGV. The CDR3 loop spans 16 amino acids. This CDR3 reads CASSPRGAAWQETQYF. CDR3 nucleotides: TGTGCCAGCAGCCCGAGGGGAGCGGCTTGGCAAGAGACCCAGTACTTC.

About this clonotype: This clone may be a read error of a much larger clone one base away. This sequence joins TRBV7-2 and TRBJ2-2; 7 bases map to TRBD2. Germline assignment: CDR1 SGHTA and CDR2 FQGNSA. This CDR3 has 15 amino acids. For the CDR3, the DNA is TGTGGCAGCAGCCACGGACTAGCGAACACCGGGGAGCTGTTTTTT. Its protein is CGSSHGLANTGELFF.

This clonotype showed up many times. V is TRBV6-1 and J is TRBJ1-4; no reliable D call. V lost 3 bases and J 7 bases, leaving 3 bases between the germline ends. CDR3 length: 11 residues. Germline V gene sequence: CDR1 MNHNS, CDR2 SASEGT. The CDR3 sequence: CASSDVEKLFF. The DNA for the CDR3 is TGTGCCAGCAGTGACGTTGAAAAACTGTTTTTT.

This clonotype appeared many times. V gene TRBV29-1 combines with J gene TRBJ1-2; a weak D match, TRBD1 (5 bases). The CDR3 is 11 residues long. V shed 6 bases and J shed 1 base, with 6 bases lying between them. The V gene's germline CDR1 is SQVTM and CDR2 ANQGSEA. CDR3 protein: CSVRDNYGYTF. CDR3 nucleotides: TGCAGCGTCAGGGATAACTATGGCTACACCTTC. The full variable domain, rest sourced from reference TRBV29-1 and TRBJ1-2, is SAVISQKPSRDICQRGTSLTIQCQVDSQVTMMFWYRQQPGQSLTLIATANQGSEATYESGFVIDKFPISRPNLTFSTLTVSNMSPEDSSIYLCSVRDNYGYTFGSGTRLTVV.

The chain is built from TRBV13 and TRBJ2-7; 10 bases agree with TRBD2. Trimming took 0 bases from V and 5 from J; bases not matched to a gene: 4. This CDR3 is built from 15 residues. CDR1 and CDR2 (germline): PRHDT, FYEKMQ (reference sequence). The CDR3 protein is CASSLGPSGSNEQYF. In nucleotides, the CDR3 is TGTGCCAGCAGCTTAGGCCCTAGCGGGAGTAACGAGCAGTACTTC. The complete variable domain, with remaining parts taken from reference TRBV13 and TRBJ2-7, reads AAGVIQSPRHLIKEKRETATLKCYPIPRHDTVYWYQQGPGQDPQFLISFYEKMQSDKGSIPDRFSAQQFSDYHSELNMSSLELGDSALYFCASSLGPSGSNEQYFGPGTRLTVT.

CDR3 bases: TGTGCCAGCAGTTCTTTAAGCGGGAGTCGCACCGGGGAGCTGTTTTTT. It codes for CASSSLSGSRTGELFF. The chain has TRBV27 and TRBJ2-2, with 8 bases aligning to TRBD2. This CDR3 has 16 amino acids. Germline assignment: CDR1 MNHEY and CDR2 SMNVEV (reference sequence). V trimming: 4 bases; J trimming: 4 bases; junction bases outside the gene matches: 8.

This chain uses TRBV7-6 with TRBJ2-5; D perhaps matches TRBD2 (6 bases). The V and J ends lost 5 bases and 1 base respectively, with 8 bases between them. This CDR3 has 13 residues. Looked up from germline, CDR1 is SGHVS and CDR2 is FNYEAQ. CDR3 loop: CASSTLAQETQYF. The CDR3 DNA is TGTGCCAGCAGCACACTAGCCCAAGAGACCCAGTACTTC.